This TCR beta chain was observed in a study of T cell responses to AZD1222 COVID-19 vaccine. This table comes from immunoSEQ multiplex PCR, and its TCRdb copy is limited to in-frame clones, with some not included. This sample has approximately 150,000 clones, with more than 85% found just once. Regarding the study as a whole: It was only after the peak T cell response that any repertoires were sampled.

A note on this clone: No antigen is known for it.

The germline CDR1 and CDR2 sequences are SGHVS and FNYEAQ. The CDR3 has 15 residues. V lost 4 bases and J lost 1, with 13 bases in between. The sample was peripheral blood, taken 28 days after the second AZD1222 dose. This clonotype originated in an adult who received the AZD1222 COVID-19 vaccine. The chain joins TRBV7-6 to TRBJ2-5; maybe TRBD1 (5 bases). The CDR3 DNA reads as TGTGCCAGCAGCTCAGTTTACAGGTCCCAAGAGACCCAGTACTTC. Its protein product is CASSSVYRSQETQYF.